Below, 23 T cell receptor beta chains from the same sample are listed, as sequenced in a study of T cells in Graves' hyperthyroidism and ophthalmopathy. Amplified regions were TCR beta CDR3 sequences from RNA transcripts. TCR CDR3 underwent first-round RT-PCR with the HTBI primer set. TCRdb re-called the multiplex PCR reads with MiXCR, one entry per CDR3 protein. The sample includes 130,000 to 150,000 distinct CDR3 sequences, less than 25% seen only once; the top ten take around 70%. The source material was blood. These receptors originate from a woman aged 50 to 60 with Graves' hyperthyroidism that later progressed to Graves' ophthalmopathy.

This clonotype was seen at least ten times. This sequence joins TRBV12-3 or TRBV12-4 and TRBJ1-5; 10 bases align to TRBD1. The CDR3 has 15 residues. Trimming took 4 bases from V and 3 from J; bases not matched to a gene: 3. In DNA form, the CDR3 reads TGTGCCAGCAGTTGGGACAGGGGAGCCAATCAGCCCCAGCATTTT. Protein product: CASSWDRGANQPQHF.

The chain joins TRBV2 to TRBJ2-2, with 8 bases that match TRBD1. Germline V gives CDR1 SNHLY, CDR2 FYNNEI. The CDR3 consists of 15 residues. J lost 5 bases, V lost 8 bases, and 10 bases had no gene match. The CDR3 sequence: CASGLSGQGTGELFF. The DNA of the CDR3 is TGTGCCAGCGGACTCTCAGGACAGGGAACCGGGGAGCTGTTTTTT.

This clonotype was detected ten times or more. V usage is TRBV6-1 and J usage is TRBJ2-6, with D possibly matching TRBD2 (6 bases). Germline V gives CDR1 MNHNS, CDR2 SASEGT. Trimming removed 8 bases at V and 4 bases at J, with 24 bases between. This CDR3 region has 18 residues. CDR3 protein: CASCLGRPVDLGANVLTF. Written as DNA, the CDR3 is TGTGCCAGCTGTCTTGGGAGGCCCGTCGATCTGGGGGCCAACGTCCTGACTTTC.

In its sample, this clonotype was seen many times. CDR3 residues: CACSGLGSDNTGELFF. The CDR3 DNA follows: TGTGCCTGCTCGGGGTTGGGGTCGGACAACACCGGGGAGCTGTTTTTT. The genes are TRBV30 and TRBJ2-2; perhaps TRBD2 as D (5 bases). The CDR3 consists of 16 residues. Trimming took 6 bases from V and 2 from J, leaving 19 bases between them. CDR1 GTSNPN and CDR2 SVGIG come from the germline V gene (reference sequence).

This sequence joins TRBV19 and TRBJ1-5; D gene unclear. CDR1 and CDR2 from the germline V gene are LNHDA and SQIVND (reference sequence). The CDR3 runs to 13 residues. V lost 4 bases to trimming and J lost 6 bases, with 10 bases between them. As DNA, the CDR3 is TGTGCCAGTAGTAGAGGGTGGGGTCAGCCCCAGCATTTT. It encodes CASSRGWGQPQHF.

About this clonotype: A read error is possible here, since a much larger clone lies one base away. The chain employs TRBV10-2 and TRBJ2-1, with 9 bases that match TRBD2. V was pared by 7 bases and J by 12 bases, with 7 bases of the junction left unmatched. CDR1 is WSHSY, CDR2 SAAADI, per germline. The CDR3 is made up of 12 amino acids. Written as DNA, the CDR3 is TGCGCCAGCACCATAGCGGGAGAGGGGCAGTTCTTC. The encoded protein is CASTIAGEGQFF.

This clonotype was counted only a few times. CDR3 in amino acids: CASSYRQANNNEQFF. The DNA of the CDR3 is TGTGCCAGCAGCTACCGACAGGCCAATAACAATGAGCAGTTCTTC. The chain recombines TRBV14 with TRBJ2-1; a possible D gene is TRBD1 (6 bases). Germline loops: CDR1 SGHDN, CDR2 FVKESK. V lost 5 bases to trimming and J lost 5 bases, with 16 bases between them. The CDR3 sequence is 15 residues long.

This clonotype was seen ten or more times. The V call is TRBV12-3 or TRBV12-4, the J call TRBJ2-7; 7 positions match TRBD2. V lost 5 bases to trimming and J lost 0 bases; unmatched junction nucleotides: 4. This CDR3 comprises 14 residues. The CDR3 sequence is CASSGLGSSYEQYF. The CDR3 coding sequence is TGTGCCAGCAGTGGACTAGGGAGCTCCTACGAGCAGTACTTC.

This chain uses TRBV28 with TRBJ1-2; D not resolved. The CDR3 is 16 amino acids. Trimming took off 4 bases at V and 8 bases at J, with 23 bases between the two ends. From germline, CDR1 is MDHEN and CDR2 SYDVKM. Here the CDR3 DNA reads TGTGCCAGCAGTTCCTCGCCTCTACAAGAAGCTCGAGGCTACACCTTC. Its translation is CASSSSPLQEARGYTF.

At least ten counts were recorded for this clonotype. The chain employs TRBV20-1 and TRBJ2-3; 8 bases match TRBD2. This CDR3 has 15 residues. Trimming removed 3 bases from V and 5 bases from J; junction bases left unmatched: 10. Germline lookup yields CDR1 DFQATT and CDR2 SNEGSKA (reference sequence). This CDR3 reads CSASPGLGIEDTQYF. The CDR3 DNA reads TGCAGTGCTAGCCCGGGACTAGGCATTGAAGATACGCAGTATTTT.

Comments on this clonotype: Just one base apart from a much larger clone, this may be a read error. The genes are TRBV4-1 and TRBJ2-1, with TRBD2 identical over 11 bases. After removal of 4 bases from V and 10 bases from J, the junction contained 18 bases not matched to a gene. This CDR3 is built from 18 residues. Per germline, CDR1 MGHRA and CDR2 YSYEKL. The CDR3 bases are TGCGCCAGCAGCCCCTCGGGGACTAGCGGCCCCCAGGCTGGCGAGCAGTTCTTC. Its translation: CASSPSGTSGPQAGEQFF.

This clonotype was recorded at least ten times. This sequence joins TRBV28 and TRBJ2-1; 7 bases line up with TRBD2. V lost 7 bases, J lost 0 bases, and 6 bases stayed unmatched. Germline-derived CDR1 and CDR2 are MDHEN and SYDVKM. The CDR3 is 15 amino acids. The CDR3 DNA reads TGTGCCAGCATCACAGCGGGGAGCTCCTACAATGAGCAGTTCTTC. This codes for CASITAGSSYNEQFF.

The table lists this clonotype with many counts. The rearrangement joins TRBV2 to TRBJ1-5; D gene ambiguous. The CDR3 length is 14 residues. Trimming cost V 2 bases and J 6 bases, with 11 bases left between them. Germline loops: CDR1 SNHLY, CDR2 FYNNEI. In DNA form, the CDR3 reads TGTGCCAGCAGTGAACCGGAGGGCGGTCAGCCCCAGCATTTT. This sequence encodes CASSEPEGGQPQHF.

The V call is TRBV30, the J call TRBJ2-5, with D possibly matching TRBD2 (7 bases). The CDR3 has 14 amino acids. CDR1 and CDR2 (germline): GTSNPN, SVGIG (reference sequence). With 3 bases removed from V and 5 bases from J, the gap between germline ends came to 16 bases. CDR3 sequence: CAWSRGGAVETQYF. The CDR3 coding sequence is TGTGCCTGGAGCCGAGGGGGGGCAGTGGAGACCCAGTACTTC.

V gene TRBV6-1 combines with J gene TRBJ1-6, with TRBD1 as a possible D gene (6 bases). The germline V and J ends were trimmed by 2 bases and 6 bases, with 11 bases remaining between them. CDR1 is MNHNS, CDR2 SASEGT, per germline. This CDR3 has 15 residues. The CDR3 spells CASSEYGTRNSPLHF. The DNA for the CDR3 is TGTGCCAGCAGTGAATATGGGACACGTAATTCACCCCTCCACTTT.

As DNA, the CDR3 is TGTGCCAGCAGCCACCTCGGACAGGGGGGGAGGGAAGCTTTCTTT. Translation: CASSHLGQGGREAFF. The J gene is TRBJ1-1, the V gene TRBV28, with 10 bases aligning to TRBD1. With V trimmed by 6 bases and J by 8 bases, 12 bases remained unmatched. The CDR3 covers 15 residues. Per germline, CDR1 MDHEN and CDR2 SYDVKM.

V and J are TRBV2 and TRBJ2-2, with D perhaps given as TRBD1 or TRBD2 (5 bases each). V gave up 6 bases and J gave up 9 bases, with 17 bases separating them. The CDR3 covers 14 residues. Germline CDR1 is SNHLY and CDR2 is FYNNEI. CDR3 sequence reads: CASRGTKQARELFF. For the CDR3, the DNA is TGTGCCAGCAGGGGGACGAAACAAGCCCGGGAGCTGTTTTTT.

The genes are TRBV20-1 and TRBJ2-7; TRBD2 matches 8 bases. There are 16 residues in the CDR3. CDR1 is DFQATT, CDR2 SNEGSKA, per germline (reference sequence). The V and J ends lost 0 bases and 2 bases, in that order; junction bases with no gene match: 9. The CDR3 loop is CSARDGGLGSTYEQYF. For the CDR3, the DNA is TGCAGTGCTAGAGACGGGGGACTAGGTAGTACCTACGAGCAGTACTTC.

The sample holds many counts of this clonotype. The chain couples TRBV7-3 to TRBJ2-5; possibly TRBD1 or TRBD2 for D (7 bases each). CDR1 and CDR2 (germline): SGHTA, FQGTGA. The CDR3 runs 14 residues. The germline V and J ends were trimmed by 3 bases and 5 bases, with 13 bases remaining between them. The CDR3: CASSLAGGGETQYF. The DNA for the CDR3 is TGTGCCAGCAGCTTGGCAGGGGGAGGGGAGACCCAGTACTTC.

This clonotype turned up a few times. In DNA, the CDR3 is TGCAGTCCCGGGACTAGCGGGTTAGCCAAAAACATTCAGTACTTC. This translates into CSPGTSGLAKNIQYF. The chain couples TRBV20-1 to TRBJ2-4; 12 bases map to TRBD2. This CDR3 contains 15 residues. Germline V CDR1 and CDR2: DFQATT, SNEGSKA (reference sequence). With V trimmed by 8 bases and J by 0 bases, 5 bases remained unmatched.

The rearrangement joins TRBV3-1 to TRBJ2-2; no clear D gene. The V end lost 0 bases, the J end lost 4 bases, and 9 bases lay between the germline ends. CDR1 and CDR2 (germline): LGHDT, YNNKEL (reference sequence). The CDR3 consists of 15 residues. The CDR3 reads CASSQDGPGTGELFF. CDR3 DNA: TGTGCCAGCAGCCAAGATGGCCCGGGCACCGGGGAGCTGTTTTTT.

This clonotype has just a few counts. The CDR3 region has the DNA TGTGCCAGCAGCTTGGCTAGCGGGGACTCAGATACGCAGTATTTT. Amino acids: CASSLASGDSDTQYF. The J gene is TRBJ2-3, the V gene TRBV5-4; 9 bases line up with TRBD2. Germline CDR1 reads SGHNT; CDR2 reads YYREEE (reference sequence). The CDR3 runs 15 residues. With V trimmed by 0 bases and J by 4 bases, 3 bases remained unmatched.

The chain recombines TRBV12-3 or TRBV12-4 with TRBJ2-1; 11 bases map to TRBD2. CDR3 size: 15 residues. J lost 3 bases, V lost 7 bases, and 5 bases had no gene match. The CDR3 sequence: CASNSGTSGYNEQFF. The CDR3 nucleotides are TGTGCCAGCAATTCCGGGACTAGCGGCTACAATGAGCAGTTCTTC.